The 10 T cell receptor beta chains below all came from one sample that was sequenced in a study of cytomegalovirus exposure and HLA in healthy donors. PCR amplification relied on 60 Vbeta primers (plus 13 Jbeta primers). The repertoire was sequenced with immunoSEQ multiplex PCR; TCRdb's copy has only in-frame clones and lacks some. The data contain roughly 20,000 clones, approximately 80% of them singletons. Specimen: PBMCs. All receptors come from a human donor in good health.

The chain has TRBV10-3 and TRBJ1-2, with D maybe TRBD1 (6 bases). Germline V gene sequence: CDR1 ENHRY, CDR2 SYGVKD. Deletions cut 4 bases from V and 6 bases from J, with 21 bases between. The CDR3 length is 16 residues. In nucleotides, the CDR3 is TGTGCCATCAGTGGTCGGACAGCTACTGTTGGGGATGGCTACACCTTC. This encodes CAISGRTATVGDGYTF.

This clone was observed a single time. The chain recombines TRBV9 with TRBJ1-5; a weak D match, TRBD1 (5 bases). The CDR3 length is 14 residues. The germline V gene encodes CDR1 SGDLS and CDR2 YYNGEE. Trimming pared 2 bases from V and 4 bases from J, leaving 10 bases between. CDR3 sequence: CASSVGGGNQPQHF. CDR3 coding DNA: TGTGCCAGCAGCGTGGGGGGGGGAAATCAGCCCCAGCATTTT.

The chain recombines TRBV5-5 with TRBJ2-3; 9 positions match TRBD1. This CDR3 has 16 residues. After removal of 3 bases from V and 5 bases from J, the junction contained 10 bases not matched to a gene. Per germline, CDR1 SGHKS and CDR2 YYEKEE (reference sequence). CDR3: CASSSLDRGNGDTQYF. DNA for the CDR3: TGTGCCAGCAGCTCCCTCGACAGGGGGAACGGAGATACGCAGTATTTT.

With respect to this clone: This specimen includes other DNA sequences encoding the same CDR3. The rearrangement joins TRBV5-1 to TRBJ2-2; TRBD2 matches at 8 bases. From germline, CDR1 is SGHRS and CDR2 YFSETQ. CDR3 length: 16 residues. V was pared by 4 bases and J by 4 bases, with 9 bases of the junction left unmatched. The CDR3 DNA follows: TGCGCCAGCAGCCTGTCCGCGGGAGGACTCACCGGGGAGCTGTTTTTT. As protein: CASSLSAGGLTGELFF.

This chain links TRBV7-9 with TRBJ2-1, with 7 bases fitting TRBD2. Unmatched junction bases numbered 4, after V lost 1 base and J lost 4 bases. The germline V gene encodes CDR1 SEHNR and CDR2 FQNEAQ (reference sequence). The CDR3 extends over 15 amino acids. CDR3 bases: TGTGCCAGCAGCTTAGTTCCGGGACTATACAATGAGCAGTTCTTC. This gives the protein CASSLVPGLYNEQFF.

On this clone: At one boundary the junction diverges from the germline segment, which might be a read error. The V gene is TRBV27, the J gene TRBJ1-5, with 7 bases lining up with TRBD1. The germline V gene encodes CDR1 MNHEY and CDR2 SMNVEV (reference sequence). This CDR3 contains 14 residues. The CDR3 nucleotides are TGTGCCAGCAGTCCCCGGGACAGCAGTCAGCCCCAGCATTTT. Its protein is CASSPRDSSQPQHF.

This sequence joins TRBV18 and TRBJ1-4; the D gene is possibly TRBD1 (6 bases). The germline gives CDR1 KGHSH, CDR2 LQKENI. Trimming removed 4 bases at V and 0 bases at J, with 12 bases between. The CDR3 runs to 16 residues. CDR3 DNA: TGTGCCAGCTCACTTGACAGGCATGCAACTAATGAAAAACTGTTTTTT. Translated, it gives CASSLDRHATNEKLFF.

The CDR3 reads CASSQGQRGETQYF. The CDR3 DNA sequence: TGTGCCAGCAGCCAAGGACAAAGAGGGGAGACCCAGTACTTC. The chain carries TRBV4-2 and TRBJ2-5; possibly TRBD2 for D (5 bases). V was cut by 1 base and J by 5 bases, with 11 bases left in between. Germline lookup yields CDR1 LGHNA and CDR2 YNFKEQ. This CDR3 contains 14 residues.

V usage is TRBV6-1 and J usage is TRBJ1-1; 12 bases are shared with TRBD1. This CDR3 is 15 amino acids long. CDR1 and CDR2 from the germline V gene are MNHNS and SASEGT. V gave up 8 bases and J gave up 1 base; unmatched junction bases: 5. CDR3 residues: CASRGTGGTNTEAFF. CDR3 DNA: TGTGCCAGCCGTGGGACAGGGGGCACGAACACTGAAGCTTTCTTT.

The CDR3 nucleotides are TGTGCCAGCAGTCTAGCGGGAGGAAACGAGCAGTACTTC. Residues: CASSLAGGNEQYF. This sequence joins TRBV11-2 and TRBJ2-7; 11 nucleotides align to TRBD2. The junction had 3 bases not matched to a gene; V was cut back by 6 bases and J by 5 bases. The CDR3 loop spans 13 amino acids. Germline CDR1 and CDR2: SGHAT and FQNNGV.